The 7 T cell receptor beta chains below all came from one sample that was sequenced in a study of cytomegalovirus exposure and HLA in healthy donors. The PCR used 60 Vbeta and 13 Jbeta primers. Only in-frame clones appear in the TCRdb table, and some are missing; sequencing was by immunoSEQ multiplex PCR. The sample shows tens of thousands of clones, 60% to 85% of them seen only once. The specimen sequenced was PBMCs. These receptors were obtained from a woman in her 40s in good health and CMV-seropositive.

The gene calls are TRBV7-3 and TRBJ2-3, with TRBD2 matching 8 bases. The germline V gene encodes CDR1 SGHTA and CDR2 FQGTGA. Trimming took 6 bases from V and 5 from J; bases not matched to a gene: 7. The CDR3 runs 14 residues. Here the CDR3 reads CASSRGGLGDTQYF. In nucleotides, the CDR3 is TGTGCCAGCAGTCGCGGGGGGCTGGGAGATACGCAGTATTTT.

This clone was seen a few times. This rearrangement joins TRBV7-9 to TRBJ2-1; D possibly corresponds to TRBD2 (5 bases). Germline V gene lookup returns CDR1 SEHNR and CDR2 FQNEAQ (reference sequence). V was cut by 4 bases and J by 4 bases, with 17 bases left in between. The length of the CDR3 is 16 residues. This CDR3 is CASSSPAGLSYNEQFF. The CDR3, as DNA: TGTGCCAGCAGCTCCCCTGCGGGTCTCTCATACAATGAGCAGTTCTTC. The whole variable domain, filled in from reference TRBV7-9 and TRBJ2-1, reads DTGVSQNPRHKITKRGQNVTFRCDPISEHNRLYWYRQTLGQGPEFLTYFQNEAQLEKSRLLSDRFSAERPKGSFSTLEIQRTEQGDSAMYLCASSSPAGLSYNEQFFGPGTRLTVL.

This sequence joins TRBV4-3 and TRBJ1-2; possible D gene TRBD1, 6 bases. V lost 0 bases, J lost 5 bases, and 10 bases lay in between. The CDR3 runs 14 residues. The germline V gene encodes CDR1 LGHNA and CDR2 YSLEER. The DNA of the CDR3 is TGCGCCAGCAGCCAAGATCTGGGGGCGTATGGCTACACCTTC. Encoded protein: CASSQDLGAYGYTF.

The chain joins TRBV2 to TRBJ2-7; 9 bases map to TRBD2. Germline V lookup: CDR1 SNHLY, CDR2 FYNNEI. V lost 6 bases, J lost 3 bases, and 6 bases stayed unmatched. The CDR3 has 14 amino acids. CDR3 sequence reads: CASRESGGIYEQYF. In nucleotides, the CDR3 is TGTGCCAGCAGAGAGAGCGGGGGGATCTACGAGCAGTACTTC. Complete variable domain (other parts from reference TRBV2 and TRBJ2-7): EPEVTQTPSHQVTQMGQEVILRCVPISNHLYFYWYRQILGQKVEFLVSFYNNEISEKSEIFDDQFSVERPDGSNFTLKIRSTKLEDSAMYFCASRESGGIYEQYFGPGTRLTVT.

The chain combines TRBV5-6 with TRBJ1-2, with D possibly being TRBD1 (5 bases). CDR1 and CDR2 (germline): SGHDT, YYEEEE. This CDR3 contains 14 residues. The V and J ends lost 3 bases and 3 bases respectively, with 12 bases between them. CDR3 in amino acids: CASSSKRRDYGYTF. The CDR3 DNA follows: TGTGCCAGCAGCTCGAAGCGCAGGGACTATGGCTACACCTTC.

J is TRBJ1-5 and V is TRBV4-3, with TRBD1 identical over 8 bases. Looked up from germline, CDR1 is LGHNA and CDR2 is YSLEER. The CDR3 covers 14 residues. V lost 3 bases to trimming and J lost 8 bases; unmatched junction nucleotides: 6. In DNA form, the CDR3 reads TGCGCCAGCAGCCAGGACAGGGCTGGCGAGCCCCAGCATTTT. Translation: CASSQDRAGEPQHF.

The chain uses TRBV15 and TRBJ1-2, with D possibly matching TRBD1 (6 bases). Germline CDR1 LNHNV, CDR2 YYDKDF (reference sequence). Between the trimmed V and J ends, which lost 3 bases and 2 bases, there was a span of 13 bases. The CDR3 is 15 residues long. CDR3 nucleotide sequence: TGTGCCACCAGCAGGGGGGGAGGGGGAAACTATGGCTACACCTTC. Translated, it gives CATSRGGGGNYGYTF.